The table lists the clone carrying this T cell receptor beta chain with a few counts. Its antigen remains unidentified. V shed 3 bases and J shed 5 bases, with 10 bases lying between them. Germline V gene data show CDR1 as LNHNV and CDR2 as YYDKDF (reference sequence). The CDR3 is 13 amino acids. Quantitative 5'-RACE with molecular barcodes was used to make the TCR beta libraries. TCRdb re-analysed the 5' RACE reads in MiXCR, keeping a single row per CDR3 protein. Of some 800,000 distinct CDR3 sequences listed, 10% to 15% are singletons. The sample originates from a study of CD8 T cells in ankylosing spondylitis. Regarding the study as a whole: Reportedly, significant enrichment of disease-linked clones occurred in matched ankylosing spondylitis synovial fluid. What seemed typical of ankylosing spondylitis blood was a TCR beta motif built from 7 or 8 highly homologous variants.

The clonotype was recovered from a male donor with ankylosing spondylitis. The chain couples TRBV15 to TRBJ2-5, with D unclear. Sequencing was carried out using blood, either unsorted or a sorted T cell fraction (not recorded which). The CDR3 here is CATSSIGLETQYF. The CDR3 DNA follows: TGTGCCACCAGCAGTATAGGTTTGGAGACCCAGTACTTC.